The rows below give T cell receptor beta chains drawn from one sample of a study of T cells in Graves' hyperthyroidism and ophthalmopathy. From the multiplex PCR reads, TCRdb called clonotypes with MiXCR, one entry per CDR3 protein. The data show around 350,000 distinct CDR3 sequences, 25% seen once. The source material was blood. Receptor source: a man aged 50 or older with Graves' hyperthyroidism. Both conserved end residues are part of each CDR3. D genes are given only for firm matches. A clone size is listed for some rows: how often the clone was seen (once, few, many), or a class if it is expanded.

v_gene: TRBV11-2
abundance: NA
d_gene: NA
j_gene: TRBJ2-3
CDR3aa: CASSLDSQGGTDTQYF
CDR3nt: TGTGCCAGCAGCTTAGATTCTCAGGGCGGGACAGATACGCAGTATTTT

v_gene: TRBV12-5
abundance: few
d_gene: TRBD1
j_gene: TRBJ1-2
CDR3aa: CASGAGQGVAYGYTF
CDR3nt: TGTGCTAGTGGTGCTGGACAGGGGGTGGCATATGGCTACACCTTC

v_gene: TRBV7-3
abundance: few
d_gene: TRBD2
j_gene: TRBJ2-7
CDR3aa: CASSLLKLAGGPSYEQYF
CDR3nt: TGTGCCAGCAGCTTATTGAAACTAGCGGGAGGCCCGTCCTACGAGCAGTACTTC

v_gene: TRBV4-1
abundance: NA
d_gene: NA
j_gene: TRBJ2-7
CDR3aa: CASSVDGIYEQYF
CDR3nt: TGCGCCAGCAGCGTGGACGGGATCTACGAGCAGTACTTC

v_gene: TRBV28
abundance: NA
d_gene: NA
j_gene: TRBJ1-6
CDR3aa: CATHWTANSPLHF
CDR3nt: TGTGCCACACACTGGACAGCTAATTCACCCCTCCACTTT

v_gene: TRBV19
abundance: NA
d_gene: TRBD2
j_gene: TRBJ2-7
CDR3aa: CASSMSGLDYEQYF
CDR3nt: TGTGCCAGTAGTATGTCGGGACTAGACTACGAGCAGTACTTC

v_gene: TRBV10-3
abundance: NA
d_gene: NA
j_gene: TRBJ2-3
CDR3aa: CAIRGSGAFADTQYF
CDR3nt: TGTGCCATCCGGGGGTCGGGGGCTTTCGCAGATACGCAGTATTTT

v_gene: TRBV10-3
abundance: few
d_gene: NA
j_gene: TRBJ1-1
CDR3aa: CAISAKMNTEAFF
CDR3nt: TGTGCCATCAGTGCGAAGATGAACACTGAAGCTTTCTTT

v_gene: TRBV7-9
abundance: few
d_gene: NA
j_gene: TRBJ2-7
CDR3aa: CASTDLGEQYF
CDR3nt: TGTGCCAGCACCGATTTAGGCGAGCAGTACTTC

v_gene: TRBV11-1
abundance: many
d_gene: NA
j_gene: TRBJ2-5
CDR3aa: CASSLVVHSQETQYF
CDR3nt: TGTGCCAGCAGCTTAGTCGTCCATTCCCAAGAGACCCAGTACTTC

v_gene: TRBV7-2
abundance: NA
d_gene: TRBD2
j_gene: TRBJ2-7
CDR3aa: CATSDTPGAGGLYEQYF
CDR3nt: TGTGCCACCAGTGATACCCCGGGAGCGGGAGGGCTCTACGAGCAGTACTTC

v_gene: TRBV5-8
abundance: NA
d_gene: NA
j_gene: TRBJ2-1
CDR3aa: CASFIRDDPTEVHEQFF
CDR3nt: TGTGCCAGCTTCATAAGGGACGACCCTACTGAAGTACATGAGCAGTTCTTC

v_gene: TRBV20-1
abundance: NA
d_gene: TRBD1
j_gene: TRBJ1-2
CDR3aa: CSATGTGTTNYGYTF
CDR3nt: TGCAGTGCAACCGGGACAGGGACCACTAACTATGGCTACACCTTC

v_gene: TRBV10-1
abundance: few
d_gene: TRBD2
j_gene: TRBJ2-1
CDR3aa: CASSAVIGTSHNEQFF
CDR3nt: TGCGCCAGCAGTGCCGTCATTGGGACTAGCCACAATGAGCAGTTCTTC

v_gene: TRBV20-1
abundance: few
d_gene: TRBD1
j_gene: TRBJ1-2
CDR3aa: CSASSDRGGTGYTF
CDR3nt: TGCAGTGCTAGTTCGGACAGGGGAGGGACTGGCTACACCTTC

v_gene: TRBV9
abundance: NA
d_gene: NA
j_gene: TRBJ1-1
CDR3aa: CASSAREAYTEAFF
CDR3nt: TGTGCCAGCAGCGCCCGTGAAGCTTACACTGAAGCTTTCTTT

v_gene: TRBV30
abundance: few
d_gene: TRBD2
j_gene: TRBJ2-5
CDR3aa: CAWTSGRDPANF
CDR3nt: TGTGCCTGGACTAGCGGGAGGGACCCTGCCAACTTC

v_gene: TRBV18
abundance: many
d_gene: NA
j_gene: TRBJ1-1
CDR3aa: CASSPLGMNTEAFF
CDR3nt: TGTGCCAGCTCACCACTCGGAATGAACACTGAAGCTTTCTTT

v_gene: TRBV3-1
abundance: many
d_gene: NA
j_gene: TRBJ1-1
CDR3aa: CASSQAGEQAFF
CDR3nt: TGTGCCAGCAGCCAGGCAGGGGAGCAAGCTTTCTTT

v_gene: TRBV28
abundance: many
d_gene: NA
j_gene: TRBJ2-7
CDR3aa: CASSESSYEQYF
CDR3nt: TGTGCCAGCAGTGAGAGCTCCTACGAGCAGTACTTC

v_gene: TRBV30
abundance: few
d_gene: NA
j_gene: TRBJ2-3
CDR3aa: CAASEDGTDTQYF
CDR3nt: TGTGCCGCCTCGGAGGACGGCACAGATACGCAGTATTTT

v_gene: TRBV20-1
abundance: NA
d_gene: NA
j_gene: TRBJ1-2
CDR3aa: CSAETGGYTF
CDR3nt: TGCAGTGCGGAGACAGGAGGCTACACCTTC

v_gene: TRBV30
abundance: many
d_gene: NA
j_gene: TRBJ1-2
CDR3aa: CAWSVGVSDTF
CDR3nt: TGTGCCTGGAGTGTAGGGGTCAGTGACACCTTC

v_gene: TRBV19
abundance: few
d_gene: TRBD1
j_gene: TRBJ1-1
CDR3aa: CASSDRGGNTEAFF
CDR3nt: TGTGCCAGTAGTGACAGGGGGGGGAACACTGAAGCTTTCTTT

v_gene: TRBV27
abundance: many
d_gene: NA
j_gene: TRBJ2-3
CDR3aa: CASSLVPGADTQYF
CDR3nt: TGTGCCAGCAGCCTGGTACCGGGGGCAGATACGCAGTATTTT

v_gene: TRBV6-1
abundance: NA
d_gene: NA
j_gene: TRBJ2-6
CDR3aa: CASSEGISGANVLTF
CDR3nt: TGTGCCAGCAGTGAAGGGATCTCTGGGGCCAACGTCCTGACTTTC